The next 10 T cell receptor beta chains were all read from a single sample in a study of vaccination effects on CD4 cells after COVID-19. Before any sequencing was done, the ViraFEST assay used viral peptide pools to expand antigen-specific CD4+ T cells. Around day 10 of culture, CD4+ T cells were separated out. Participants were vaccinated with two doses of either the BNT162b2 or mRNA-1273 vaccine. Antigen specificity for these receptors is unknown. The method was immunoSEQ multiplex PCR; TCRdb's version includes in-frame clones alone and lacks a portion of them. The table has roughly 71,000 clones, 80% to 85% seen once; the top ten hold 1.2%. The sequenced sample was CD4+ T cells from PBMCs cultured with HCoV-229E spike peptides, obtained after COVID-19 vaccination. The receptors originated from a human donor who received a COVID-19 vaccine.

This clone turned up a few times. The chain recombines TRBV5-1 with TRBJ1-6, with D possibly TRBD1 on 6 matching bases. V lost 0 bases and J 9 bases, leaving 16 bases between the germline ends. Germline assignment: CDR1 SGHRS and CDR2 YFSETQ. This CDR3 comprises 16 residues. The CDR3 DNA sequence: TGCGCCAGCAGCTTGGCCCGGGGGCGGTTTGGTTCACCCCTCCACTTT. It specifies CASSLARGRFGSPLHF.

The chain recombines TRBV3-1 (or the pseudogene TRBV3-2) with TRBJ2-1; weak D call: TRBD1 (6 bases). Germline V gene sequence: CDR1 LGHDT, CDR2 YNNKEL (reference sequence). CDR3 length equals 15 residues. Trimming took 5 bases from V and 7 from J, leaving 18 bases between them. This CDR3 reads CASSFRNWGQNEQFF. The CDR3 DNA follows: TGTGCCAGCAGCTTCCGAAACTGGGGGCAAAATGAGCAGTTCTTC.

The chain has TRBV5-1 and TRBJ2-7; no firm D call. Per germline, CDR1 SGHRS and CDR2 YFSETQ. The CDR3 has 13 residues. V was pared by 0 bases and J by 3 bases, with 7 bases between. CDR3 in amino acids: CASSLDGNYEQYV. The DNA of the CDR3 is TGCGCCAGCAGCTTGGACGGAAACTACGAGCAGTACGTC.

The chain joins TRBV30 to TRBJ1-2; D may be TRBD1 (6 bases). CDR1 GTSNPN and CDR2 SVGIG come from the germline V gene (reference sequence). The CDR3 is 16 residues long. Trimming left V 2 bases short and J 3 bases short, with 19 bases between. This chain's CDR3 is CAWSQGEGVGYYGYTF. CDR3 nucleotides: TGTGCCTGGAGTCAAGGGGAGGGGGTCGGCTACTATGGCTACACCTTC.

The gene calls are TRBV6-5 and TRBJ1-2; tentative D call: TRBD1 (5 bases). Germline lookup yields CDR1 MNHEY and CDR2 SVGAGI. The CDR3 spans 14 residues. The ends were cut back, 0 bases at V and 3 bases at J, with 8 bases in the middle. In nucleotides, the CDR3 is TGTGCCAGCAGTTACTCTCGGGGGTACTATGGCTACACCTTC. This gives the protein CASSYSRGYYGYTF.

This clone appeared a single time. V is TRBV27 and J is TRBJ2-1; D is unresolved. The CDR3 runs 13 residues. The V and J ends lost 11 bases and 4 bases respectively, with 15 bases between them. CDR1 MNHEY and CDR2 SMNVEV come from the germline V gene (reference sequence). The CDR3 bases are TGTGCCTCCTCCTCGGACGGGTACAATGAGCAGTTCTTC. Its translation is CASSSDGYNEQFF.

The chain has TRBV28 and TRBJ1-1; D call uncertain. Germline assignment: CDR1 MDHEN and CDR2 SYDVKM. The V and J ends lost 3 bases and 6 bases respectively, with 8 bases between them. CDR3 length: 12 residues. The CDR3 coding sequence is TGTGCCAGCAGTTTGCTCCTCCCTGAAGCTTTCTTT. It encodes CASSLLLPEAFF.

As for this clone: The junction departs from germline at one end; a sequencing error may be responsible. The chain links TRBV7-3 to TRBJ2-2, with TRBD2 as a possible D gene (6 bases). The CDR3 runs to 16 residues. CDR1 is SGHTA and CDR2 is FQGTGA in the germline V gene. CDR3 sequence: CASSLIGGTNAGELFF. Written as DNA, the CDR3 is TGTGCCAGCAGCTTAATAGGCGGGACGAACGCCGGGGAGCTGTTTTTT.

CDR3 region: CASSLARRGEYGYTF. The CDR3 bases are TGTGCCAGCAGCTTAGCGCGCAGGGGCGAGTATGGCTACACCTTC. V and J are TRBV7-8 and TRBJ1-2, with D perhaps TRBD1 (6 bases). Germline V gene lookup returns CDR1 SGHVS and CDR2 FQNEAQ. This CDR3 has 15 residues. Trimming cost V 0 bases and J 5 bases, with 13 bases left between them.

This chain links TRBV6-5 with TRBJ2-5; 8 bases line up with TRBD1. CDR1 and CDR2 from the germline V gene are MNHEY and SVGAGI. The length of the CDR3 is 14 residues. V lost 5 bases and J lost 5; bases outside the gene matches: 7. The CDR3 spells CASSQRQGFETQYF. The CDR3 nucleotides are TGTGCCAGCAGTCAAAGACAGGGGTTCGAGACCCAGTACTTC.